The clone carrying this T cell receptor beta chain was found a few times. The antigen remains undetermined. The V segment lost 5 bases and the J segment 9 bases; nucleotides outside the gene matches: 9. The CDR3 is 15 amino acids. CDR1 and CDR2 from the germline V gene are MNHNS and SASEGT. This record belongs to a study of T cells in Graves' hyperthyroidism and ophthalmopathy. Study findings and constraints: Blood also showed most of the thyroid clonotypes that were expanded above 0.001.

RNA transcripts yielded amplified TCR beta CDR3 regions. With the HTBI primer set, the TCR CDR3 went through a first round of RT-PCR. MiXCR, applied by TCRdb to the multiplex PCR reads, yields one record per CDR3 protein. The data hold about 840,000 distinct CDR3 sequences, with roughly 37% observed a single time. No ophthalmopathy progression within 18 months constituted stable Graves' hyperthyroidism. Patients were excluded because of uncontrolled infection, other autoimmune disease, pregnancy or lactation. PBMCs came from over 8.5 ml fresh peripheral blood. The sequence was obtained from a man between 18 and 35 years old with Graves' hyperthyroidism. V gene TRBV6-1 combines with J gene TRBJ1-6; 8 nucleotides align to TRBD1. Specimen: blood. CDR3 loop: CASSSPDRGSSPLHF. The CDR3 nucleotides read TGTGCCAGCAGTTCGCCCGACAGGGGTTCTTCACCCCTCCACTTT.